A selection of T cell receptor beta chains follows, all from one sample in a study of OX40 agonist ivuxolimab in advanced cancers. The table came from immunoSEQ multiplex PCR; TCRdb's copy has only in-frame clones and leaves some out. The data hold around 92,000 clones, with 75% to 90% observed a single time. Sequenced material: CD4+ or CD8+ T cells sorted from blood, taken in a trial of the OX40 agonist ivuxolimab. The receptor source for this set is an adult with an advanced solid tumor such as melanoma, head and neck, liver or kidney cancer. The CDR3 runs from the conserved cysteine through the conserved F or W. A D gene is named only where the DNA matches it firmly. Size is omitted from some rows. Given values are once, few, many or a class for expanded clones.

clone_size	d_call	j_call	v_call	cdr3_length	cdr3_aa	cdr3_nt
NA	TRBD1	TRBJ2-7	TRBV6-5	14	CASSRGTGLTEQYF	TGTGCCAGCAGCCGTGGGACAGGACTAACCGAGCAGTACTTC
NA	NA	TRBJ2-2	TRBV18	16	CASSPPERQRTGELFF	TGTGCCAGCTCACCACCAGAAAGGCAAAGGACCGGGGAGCTGTTTTTT
NA	NA	TRBJ1-3	TRBV11-2	14	CASSLGDSGNTIYF	TGTGCCAGCAGCTTAGGGGACTCTGGAAACACCATATATTTT
NA	NA	TRBJ2-7	TRBV18	17	CASSPGWDSGANYEQYF	TGTGCCAGCTCACCAGGGTGGGACAGCGGGGCCAACTACGAGCAGTACTTC
NA	TRBD2	TRBJ2-1	TRBV5-4	16	CASSLKIAGGRNEQFF	TGTGCCAGCAGCTTAAAAATAGCGGGGGGAAGGAATGAGCAGTTCTTC
NA	NA	TRBJ2-7	TRBV6-5	14	CASSWGSPGYEQYF	TGTGCCAGCAGTTGGGGCAGCCCGGGGTACGAGCAGTACTTC
NA	NA	TRBJ2-3	TRBV7-2	15	CASSLVGTNTDTQYF	TGTGCCAGCAGCTTAGTGGGGACCAACACAGATACGCAGTATTTT
NA	NA	TRBJ2-3	TRBV15	16	CATSRENRVITDTQYF	TGTGCCACCAGCAGAGAGAACAGGGTGATCACAGATACGCAGTATTTT
NA	NA	TRBJ2-1	TRBV5-1	15	CATKQAPISYNEQFF	TGCGCCACCAAACAGGCCCCGATCTCCTACAATGAGCAGTTCTTC
NA	NA	TRBJ2-3	TRBV5-6	12	CASSSEEGAQYF	TGTGCCAGCAGCTCCGAAGAGGGAGCGCAGTATTTT
few	NA	TRBJ1-1	TRBV7-9	14	CASSFGGVITEAFF	TGTGCCAGCAGCTTCGGAGGGGTGATCACTGAAGCTTTCTTT
few	NA	TRBJ2-3	TRBV4-3	14	CASSQGLLTDTQYF	TGCGCCAGCAGCCAAGGGCTCCTCACAGATACGCAGTATTTT
NA	TRBD1	TRBJ1-2	TRBV19	14	CASGGTGENYGYTF	TGTGCCAGTGGAGGGACAGGGGAAAACTATGGCTACACCTTC
NA	NA	TRBJ1-2	TRBV18	14	CASSPPVNNYGYTF	TGTGCCAGCTCACCGCCCGTTAATAACTATGGCTACACCTTC
once	TRBD1	TRBJ1-2	TRBV9	14	CASSVTGENYGYTF	TGTGCCAGCAGCGTTACAGGGGAAAACTATGGCTACACCTTC
once	NA	TRBJ1-2	TRBV6-6	11	CASSRDSGYTF	TGTGCCAGCAGCAGGGATTCTGGCTACACCTTC
NA	NA	TRBJ2-4	TRBV7-2	13	CASSVLNSNIQYF	TGTGCCAGCAGCGTACTTAATTCAAACATTCAGTACTTC
NA	NA	TRBJ2-2	TRBV5-1	13	CASRGMDTGELFF	TGCGCCAGCAGGGGAATGGACACCGGGGAGCTGTTTTTT
NA	NA	TRBJ2-7	TRBV11-3	15	CASSLEAGPSYEQYF	TGTGCCAGCAGCTTAGAAGCAGGACCCTCCTACGAGCAGTACTTC
NA	TRBD1	TRBJ2-3	TRBV30	14	CAWSVRGHTDTQYF	TGTGCCTGGAGTGTAAGGGGGCACACAGATACGCAGTATTTT
few	TRBD1	TRBJ1-2	TRBV6-5	16	CASSYTSGTVRYGYTF	TGTGCCAGCAGTTACACTTCCGGGACAGTTAGATATGGCTACACCTTC
few	TRBD1	TRBJ1-6	TRBV7-8	16	CASSFTGVAINSPLHF	TGTGCCAGCAGCTTTACAGGGGTGGCGATAAATTCACCCCTCCACTTT
NA	TRBD1	TRBJ1-5	TRBV28	15	CASRLRDRVLQPQHF	TGTGCCAGCAGGCTCCGGGACAGGGTTTTGCAGCCCCAGCATTTT
once	TRBD1	TRBJ2-2	TRBV7-9	18	CASSPRTGGPTNTGELFF	TGTGCCAGCAGCCCCAGGACAGGGGGCCCGACTAACACCGGGGAGCTGTTTTTT
few	NA	TRBJ1-2	TRBV28	12	CASSFPTYGYTF	TGTGCCAGCAGTTTTCCGACCTATGGCTACACCTTC
NA	NA	TRBJ1-1	TRBV11-2	13	CASSLALGTEAFF	TGTGCCAGCAGCTTAGCCCTGGGCACTGAAGCTTTCTTT
NA	TRBD1	TRBJ2-3	TRBV28	16	CASTLQGVFSTDTQYF	TGTGCCAGCACCCTACAGGGGGTTTTTAGCACAGATACGCAGTATTTT
NA	NA	TRBJ1-5	TRBV18	15	CASSPAAGRDQPQHF	TGTGCCAGCTCACCGGCGGCAGGGCGCGATCAGCCCCAGCATTTT
once	TRBD1	TRBJ2-1	TRBV18	14	CASSPMTGYNEQFF	TGTGCCAGCTCACCGATGACAGGGTACAATGAGCAGTTCTTC